The rows below give T cell receptor beta chains drawn from one sample of a study of cytomegalovirus exposure and HLA in healthy donors. Using immunoSEQ multiplex PCR, the repertoire was profiled, and TCRdb retains in-frame clones only, with some absent. Of roughly 130,000 clones in the sample, roughly 70% were seen once. Material: PBMCs. All receptors come from a middle-aged man in good health and CMV-seropositive. CDR3s include the opening cysteine and the closing phenylalanine or tryptophan. D genes are given only for firm matches. Some rows mark clone size as missing; the rest say once, few, many or name a class of expanded clone.

>TRBV5-1|NA|TRBJ2-7|NA
CASSLAFRGASWTYEQYF
TGCGCCAGCAGCTTGGCCTTCAGGGGAGCAAGTTGGACCTACGAGCAGTACTTC
>TRBV27|NA|TRBJ1-2|NA
CASSLNRGNYYGYTF
TGTGCCAGCAGTTTGAATCGGGGAAACTACTATGGCTACACCTTC
>TRBV7-8|NA|TRBJ2-3|TRBD1
CASSPGGSTDTQYF
TGTGCCAGCAGCCCAGGGGGTAGCACAGATACGCAGTATTTT
>TRBV27|NA|TRBJ2-7|NA
CASSIDSYGYEQYF
TGTGCCAGCAGCATAGACAGTTACGGGTACGAGCAGTACTTC
>TRBV28|NA|TRBJ2-7|TRBD1
CASSIRTGAYEQYF
TGTGCCAGCAGTATCCGGACAGGGGCCTACGAGCAGTACTTC
>TRBV5-1|NA|TRBJ2-6|TRBD1
CASSPQTGSGANVLTF
TGCGCCAGCAGCCCCCAGACAGGGTCAGGGGCCAACGTCCTGACTTTC
>TRBV7-2|NA|TRBJ2-7|TRBD2
CASSLDSSGGPEQYF
TGTGCCAGCAGCTTAGATTCTAGCGGGGGGCCCGAGCAGTACTTC
>TRBV13|NA|TRBJ1-2|TRBD1
CASSLGTGHYGYTF
TGTGCCAGCAGCTTAGGGACAGGGCATTATGGCTACACCTTC
>TRBV7-2|NA|TRBJ2-3|TRBD2
CASSFPGLAGGSTDTQYF
TGTGCCAGCAGCTTCCCAGGACTAGCGGGAGGGAGCACAGATACGCAGTATTTT
>TRBV11-3|few|TRBJ1-5|NA
CASSVDRFQPQHF
TGTGCCAGCAGCGTCGACAGGTTTCAGCCCCAGCATTTT
>TRBV4-1|NA|TRBJ2-1|TRBD1
CASSPRGQQSSYNEQFF
TGCGCCAGCAGCCCCAGGGGACAGCAGAGCTCCTACAATGAGCAGTTCTTC
>TRBV30|NA|TRBJ1-2|NA
CAWTPAGAMNYGYTF
TGTGCCTGGACACCGGCGGGGGCCATGAACTATGGCTACACCTTC
>TRBV7-9|NA|TRBJ2-3|TRBD1
CSSSPGTVTDTQYF
TGTTCCAGCAGCCCCGGGACAGTCACAGATACGCAGTATTTT
>TRBV19|NA|TRBJ2-7|NA
CASSTQSRGSSYEQYF
TGTGCCAGTAGTACTCAAAGTCGGGGATCCTCCTACGAGCAGTACTTC
>TRBV29-1|few|TRBJ2-7|TRBD1
CSVEGAGGVYEQYF
TGCAGCGTTGAAGGGGCAGGGGGCGTCTACGAGCAGTACTTC
>TRBV10-2|NA|TRBJ2-2|NA
CASSDYGGANGELFF
TGCGCCAGCAGTGACTATGGGGGGGCGAACGGGGAGCTGTTTTTT
>TRBV5-1|NA|TRBJ1-1|NA
CASSPGDPATEAFF
TGCGCCAGCAGCCCAGGGGATCCGGCCACTGAAGCTTTCTTT